One and the same sample provided the 30 T cell receptor beta chains below, sequenced in a study of naive and memory T cell subsets. Study results and caveats: Possibly reflecting memory cells re-expressing CD45RA, a few larger clonotypes occurred in naive repertoires, especially CD8.

These TCRs' antigens remain unknown. An equimolar mix of two oligonucleotides served as the beta constant-region primer for TRBC1 and TRBC2. Nested alpha and beta constant-region primers with the SP2 primer drove four PCR rounds on ligated cDNA. TCRdb passed the UMI-ligation and nested PCR reads through MiXCR, listing each CDR3 protein once. Of roughly 100,000 distinct CDR3 sequences listed, roughly 15% were seen once; the top ten hold 2.5% to 3.5%. The source material was naive CD8+ T cells from blood. These TCRs come from a human donor in good health.

The rearrangement links TRBV18 to TRBJ2-3; D perhaps matches TRBD1 (5 bases). The V gene lost 2 bases and the J gene lost 6 bases, with 6 bases spanning the gap. From germline, CDR1 is KGHSH and CDR2 LQKENI. This CDR3 contains 12 residues. The CDR3 sequence: CASSPGADTQYF. The DNA for the CDR3 is TGTGCCAGCTCACCAGGGGCCGATACGCAGTATTTT.

This clonotype has just a few counts. The chain employs TRBV12-3 or TRBV12-4 and TRBJ1-1; D gene uncertain. Trimming cost V 6 bases and J 1 base, with 9 bases left between them. The CDR3 has 13 residues. The CDR3, as DNA: TGTGCCAGCAGAGGAGCAACGAACACTGAAGCTTTCTTT. Its protein is CASRGATNTEAFF.

This clonotype was seen more than once but under ten times. The chain combines TRBV19 with TRBJ2-3; no clear D. V lost 7 bases to trimming and J lost 0 bases, with 11 bases between them. This CDR3 is built from 14 residues. CDR1 is LNHDA, CDR2 SQIVND, per germline (reference sequence). The CDR3 sequence is CASKSVSSTDTQYF. The CDR3 nucleotides are TGTGCCAGTAAATCGGTCTCTAGCACAGATACGCAGTATTTT.

The sample holds many counts of this clonotype. The V gene is TRBV28, the J gene TRBJ1-1, with D maybe TRBD1 (5 bases). The germline V gene has CDR1 MDHEN and CDR2 SYDVKM. V was clipped by 4 bases and J by 0 bases, with 15 bases between them. This CDR3 region has 16 residues. The CDR3 DNA reads TGTGCCAGCAGTTACGCGTCAGGGAGGTTGAACACTGAAGCTTTCTTT. The encoded protein is CASSYASGRLNTEAFF. The variable domain in full, completed from reference TRBV28 and TRBJ1-1, reads DVKVTQSSRYLVKRTGEKVFLECVQDMDHENMFWYRQDPGLGLRLIYFSYDVKMKEKGDIPEGYSVSREKKERFSLILESASTNQTSMYLCASSYASGRLNTEAFFGQGTRLTVV.

There are many counts of this clonotype. The genes are TRBV5-6 and TRBJ2-3; D is unresolved. CDR3 length equals 11 residues. Per the germline V gene, CDR1 is SGHDT and CDR2 is YYEEEE. Trimming stripped 1 base from V and 5 bases from J, with 2 bases between. This CDR3 is CASSLQDTQYF. The CDR3 nucleotides are TGTGCCAGCAGCTTGCAAGATACGCAGTATTTT.

This chain joins TRBV13 and TRBJ1-1; D possibly corresponds to TRBD1 (5 bases). The germline CDR1 and CDR2 sequences are PRHDT and FYEKMQ (reference sequence). CDR3 length: 16 amino acids. V lost 5 bases to trimming and J lost 0 bases, with 16 bases between them. The chain's CDR3 is CASSERGFNMNTEAFF. The DNA for the CDR3 is TGTGCCAGCAGCGAACGGGGCTTCAACATGAACACTGAAGCTTTCTTT.

There are many counts of this clonotype. The chain carries TRBV20-1 and TRBJ2-7; D gene unclear. Germline lookup yields CDR1 DFQATT and CDR2 SNEGSKA (reference sequence). The CDR3 has 12 amino acids. Trimming left V 1 base short and J 4 bases short, with 8 bases between. As DNA, the CDR3 is TGCAGTGCTAGAGGGCACGGGTACGAGCAGTACTTC. Protein product: CSARGHGYEQYF.

This clonotype showed up many times. The chain is built from TRBV28 and TRBJ2-5, with D tentatively TRBD1 (6 bases). CDR3 length: 18 amino acids. V lost 5 bases and J lost 4, with 26 bases in between. The germline V gene encodes CDR1 MDHEN and CDR2 SYDVKM. CDR3 region: CASSPWQQGFFKGETQYF. The CDR3 DNA sequence: TGTGCCAGCAGTCCTTGGCAACAGGGATTCTTCAAGGGAGAGACCCAGTACTTC.

This chain uses TRBV20-1 with TRBJ2-2; 7 nucleotides match TRBD1. The V gene's germline CDR1 is DFQATT and CDR2 SNEGSKA (reference sequence). This CDR3 is 12 amino acids long. V dropped 6 bases and J dropped 5; count of bases not matched to a gene: 3. The chain's CDR3 is CSATGITGELFF. CDR3 coding DNA: TGCAGTGCGACAGGGATAACCGGGGAGCTGTTTTTT.

This clonotype was detected a few times. V and J are TRBV4-3 and TRBJ1-3; D call uncertain. CDR3 length equals 15 residues. Germline V lookup: CDR1 LGHNA, CDR2 YSLEER. Trimming left V 4 bases short and J 0 bases short, with 10 bases between. The CDR3 here is CASSPSLRSGNTIYF. CDR3 coding DNA: TGCGCCAGCAGCCCATCACTCCGCTCTGGAAACACCATATATTTT.

This clonotype was detected only a few times. This chain connects TRBV27 to TRBJ2-7; no definite D call. V was trimmed by 1 base and J by 5 bases, leaving 6 bases between them. This CDR3 has 12 amino acids. The germline V gene encodes CDR1 MNHEY and CDR2 SMNVEV (reference sequence). The CDR3 loop is CASSLLGHEQYF. In nucleotides, the CDR3 is TGTGCCAGCAGTTTATTGGGCCACGAGCAGTACTTC.

Only a few counts were recorded for this clonotype. The chain recombines TRBV29-1 with TRBJ2-3, with D possibly TRBD1 on 6 matching bases. Germline-derived CDR1 and CDR2 are SQVTM and ANQGSEA. Trimming shortened V by 8 bases and J by 2 bases, and 14 bases separated the two germline ends. This CDR3 comprises 13 residues. CDR3 sequence (DNA): TGCAGCATATACGGACAGTACACAGATACGCAGTATTTT. It translates to CSIYGQYTDTQYF.

V usage is TRBV7-2 and J usage is TRBJ2-5; 10 bases agree with TRBD2. CDR1 and CDR2 from the germline V gene are SGHTA and FQGNSA. This CDR3 has 20 residues. Losses at the gene ends were 6 bases for V and 2 bases for J; bases not matched to a gene: 21. CDR3 nucleotide sequence: TGTGCCAGCAGACTTAAGGCCGGGACTAGCGCACTGACACTACAAGAGACCCAGTACTTC. It translates to CASRLKAGTSALTLQETQYF.

Here the CDR3 reads CASSQSRGLGPGNEQFF. CDR3 DNA sequence: TGTGCCAGCAGCCAATCCCGGGGACTAGGGCCCGGTAATGAGCAGTTCTTC. The chain links TRBV14 to TRBJ2-1, with 8 bases fitting TRBD2. This CDR3 region has 17 residues. The V and J ends lost 2 bases and 7 bases, in that order; junction bases with no gene match: 13. Germline CDR1 SGHDN, CDR2 FVKESK.

Ten or more counts support this clonotype. The genes are TRBV19 and TRBJ2-3; 10 positions match TRBD2. J was trimmed by 3 bases and V by 2 bases; bases with no gene match: 11. This CDR3 is built from 18 residues. Germline V gives CDR1 LNHDA, CDR2 SQIVND (reference sequence). CDR3 coding DNA: TGTGCCAGTAGTATATCCACCTACACTAGCGGGAAAACAGATACGCAGTATTTT. Translating gives CASSISTYTSGKTDTQYF.

The V and J genes are TRBV20-1 and TRBJ2-7; D unresolved. CDR1 and CDR2 from the germline V gene are DFQATT and SNEGSKA (reference sequence). This CDR3 region has 15 residues. V lost 5 bases and J lost 4, with 21 bases in between. CDR3 residues: CSARTLGSLLYEQYF. In DNA, the CDR3 is TGCAGTGCTCGGACCTTGGGCAGCCTACTATACGAGCAGTACTTC.

The chain employs TRBV23-1 and TRBJ2-7, with 10 nucleotides matching TRBD1. TRBV23-1 is an open reading frame whose function is uncertain. V was clipped by 4 bases and J by 1 base; unmatched bases: 7. CDR3 size: 16 residues. The CDR3 here is CASSRPRTGGSYEQYF. CDR3 nucleotides: TGCGCCAGCAGTCGCCCACGGACAGGGGGATCCTACGAGCAGTACTTC.

This clonotype turned up a few times. V is TRBV30 and J is TRBJ1-1; D not certain. The CDR3 covers 11 residues. V dropped 0 bases and J dropped 4 bases, with 3 bases sitting between them. Looked up from germline, CDR1 is GTSNPN and CDR2 is SVGIG (reference sequence). The CDR3 nucleotides are TGTGCCTGGAGTGTATCCACTGAAGCTTTCTTT. This translates into CAWSVSTEAFF.

Only a few counts were recorded for this clonotype. The chain links TRBV29-1 to TRBJ1-5; D is ambiguous. Germline CDR1 SQVTM, CDR2 ANQGSEA. V lost 5 bases, J lost 0 bases, and 11 bases lay in between. The CDR3 length is 14 residues. The CDR3: CSVLSGDSNQPQHF. CDR3 nucleotides: TGCAGCGTTCTGAGCGGGGATAGCAATCAGCCCCAGCATTTT.

This chain links TRBV25-1 with TRBJ2-7; D is ambiguous. V shed 5 bases and J shed 6 bases, with 5 bases lying between them. The V gene's germline CDR1 is MGHDK and CDR2 SYGVNS. CDR3 length: 10 amino acids. The CDR3 here is CASSSREQYF. The DNA for the CDR3 is TGTGCCAGCAGTTCCCGCGAGCAGTACTTC.

At least ten counts were recorded for this clonotype. The V and J genes are TRBV7-9 and TRBJ2-7; a possible D gene is TRBD2 (5 bases). The V gene's germline CDR1 is SEHNR and CDR2 FQNEAQ (reference sequence). The V end lost 4 bases, the J end lost 6 bases, and 13 bases lay between the germline ends. CDR3 length: 13 amino acids. CDR3 in DNA: TGTGCCAGCAGCTCTAGGGCGGGCCTCGAGCAGTACTTC. Amino acids: CASSSRAGLEQYF.

In this sample, this clonotype turned up many times. V and J are TRBV7-9 and TRBJ2-1; 13 bases line up with TRBD2. The CDR3 consists of 17 residues. The V segment lost 5 bases and the J segment 6 bases; nucleotides outside the gene matches: 10. CDR1 is SEHNR, CDR2 FQNEAQ, per germline (reference sequence). For the CDR3, the DNA is TGTGCCAGCAGCCGAGGGGGACTAGCGGGAAACCCCAATGAGCAGTTCTTC. Its translation is CASSRGGLAGNPNEQFF.

J is TRBJ2-5 and V is TRBV6-2 or TRBV6-3; D remains ambiguous. Per germline, CDR1 MNHEY and CDR2 SVGEGT. Trimming took 4 bases from V and 5 from J, leaving 5 bases between them. The CDR3 runs to 11 residues. The CDR3 loop reads CASSFPETQYF. CDR3 sequence (DNA): TGTGCCAGCAGTTTCCCGGAGACCCAGTACTTC.

This clonotype appeared a few times. The V gene is TRBV7-3, the J gene TRBJ1-1; D gene ambiguous. The CDR3 is 13 residues long. Trimming took off 5 bases at V and 0 bases at J, with 7 bases between the two ends. The germline V gene encodes CDR1 SGHTA and CDR2 FQGTGA. CDR3 coding DNA: TGTGCCAGCAGCACCCTATTGAACACTGAAGCTTTCTTT. It yields the protein CASSTLLNTEAFF.

The rearrangement uses TRBV29-1 and TRBJ2-4, with D possibly matching TRBD1 (7 bases). Deletions cut 6 bases from V and 0 bases from J, with 18 bases between. Looked up from germline, CDR1 is SQVTM and CDR2 is ANQGSEA. This CDR3 has 16 residues. CDR3 DNA: TGCAGCGTGGTCGCGGGACAGCCACTAGCCAAAAACATTCAGTACTTC. Translation: CSVVAGQPLAKNIQYF.

This clonotype came up a few times. The genes are TRBV20-1 and TRBJ2-7; a possible D gene is TRBD1 (6 bases). CDR3 length equals 14 residues. The germline CDR1 and CDR2 sequences are DFQATT and SNEGSKA (reference sequence). V lost 0 bases and J 3 bases, leaving 12 bases between the germline ends. The CDR3 spells CSARDVRGHYEQYF. The CDR3 coding sequence is TGCAGTGCTAGAGATGTCAGGGGACACTACGAGCAGTACTTC.

This clonotype was seen only a few times. The chain joins TRBV23-1 to TRBJ1-5, with D unclear. Being an ORF, TRBV23-1 has a function that is uncertain. The V end lost 0 bases, the J end lost 5 bases, and 20 bases lay between the germline ends. This CDR3 is 18 amino acids long. CDR3 coding DNA: TGCGCCAGCAGTCAATCGGTGGGGTTAAAGCCATTCCATCAGCCCCAGCATTTT. Amino acids: CASSQSVGLKPFHQPQHF.

This chain uses TRBV12-3 or TRBV12-4 with TRBJ1-1, with a tentative D call TRBD1 (5 bases). This CDR3 spans 14 amino acids. V shed 3 bases and J shed 1 base, with 9 bases lying between them. DNA of the CDR3: TGTGCCAGCAGTTTTGGGGCGGCGAACACTGAAGCTTTCTTT. Its translation is CASSFGAANTEAFF.

A few counts support this clonotype. V usage is TRBV27 and J usage is TRBJ1-1; D is unresolved. Trimming left V 1 base short and J 4 bases short, with 10 bases between. The CDR3 is 14 residues long. From germline, CDR1 is MNHEY and CDR2 SMNVEV (reference sequence). CDR3 in amino acids: CASSLFLVGTEAFF. The CDR3 coding sequence is TGTGCCAGCAGTTTATTTCTGGTCGGCACTGAAGCTTTCTTT.

This rearrangement joins TRBV11-1 to TRBJ2-7; D is unresolved. This CDR3 spans 15 amino acids. V gave up 1 base and J gave up 0 bases, with 10 bases separating them. CDR1 and CDR2 from the germline V gene are SGHAT and FQDESV (reference sequence). CDR3 in amino acids: CASSLGRLSSYEQYF. In DNA, the CDR3 is TGTGCCAGCAGCTTAGGACGGCTCAGCTCCTACGAGCAGTACTTC. Looking up the rest from reference TRBV11-1 and TRBJ2-7 gives the full variable domain: EAEVAQSPRYKITEKSQAVAFWCDPISGHATLYWYRQILGQGPELLVQFQDESVVDDSQLPKDRFSAERLKGVDSTLKIQPAELGDSAMYLCASSLGRLSSYEQYFGPGTRLTVT.